The 28 T cell receptor beta chains presented below share a single source sample, sequenced in a study of lymphopenia after photon versus proton radiotherapy. The table came from immunoSEQ multiplex PCR; TCRdb's copy has only in-frame clones and leaves some out. Among 50,000 or so clones listed, 92% were seen once. This material consisted of peripheral blood, taken from a patient treated with photon-based radiotherapy. The receptors stem from a woman in her thirties or forties with cholangiocarcinoma.

The chain has TRBV28 and TRBJ1-4; D is unclear. The CDR3 extends over 14 amino acids. Germline V gene lookup returns CDR1 MDHEN and CDR2 SYDVKM. The ends were cut back, 3 bases at V and 7 bases at J, with 12 bases in the middle. CDR3 bases: TGTGCCAGCAGTTTCATGGGGATGGCTGAAAAACTGTTTTTT. It is translated as CASSFMGMAEKLFF. Based on the CDR3 plus reference TRBV28 and TRBJ1-4, the full variable domain is DVKVTQSSRYLVKRTGEKVFLECVQDMDHENMFWYRQDPGLGLRLIYFSYDVKMKEKGDIPEGYSVSREKKERFSLILESASTNQTSMYLCASSFMGMAEKLFFGSGTQLSVL.

This clone was picked up a small number of times. The chain has TRBV19 and TRBJ2-5; 7 bases are a match to TRBD1. The CDR3 has 15 residues. CDR1 LNHDA and CDR2 SQIVND come from the germline V gene (reference sequence). The trim removed 6 bases at V and 2 bases at J, leaving 9 bases unmatched. In nucleotides, the CDR3 is TGTGCCAGTAGCTATGGACAGGCCTATCAAGAGACCCAGTACTTC. Residues: CASSYGQAYQETQYF.

The genes are TRBV6-5 and TRBJ1-1, with 11 bases lining up with TRBD1. Germline-derived CDR1 and CDR2 are MNHEY and SVGAGI. Germline trimming cut 2 bases from V and 5 bases from J; bases unmatched to any gene: 4. The length of the CDR3 is 15 residues. The CDR3 DNA is TGTGCCAGCAGTTACGTGGACAGGGGGCGGACTGAAGCTTTCTTT. Translating it yields CASSYVDRGRTEAFF.

J is TRBJ2-7 and V is TRBV10-1, with D possibly being TRBD1 or TRBD2 (5 bases each). V lost 2 bases and J 2 bases, leaving 10 bases between the germline ends. This CDR3 has 14 residues. Germline values: CDR1 WNHNN, CDR2 SYGVQD (reference sequence). The CDR3 spells CASSENQGPYEQYF. The CDR3 region has the DNA TGCGCCAGCAGTGAGAACCAGGGACCCTACGAGCAGTACTTC.

This chain connects TRBV18 to TRBJ2-7; 9 nucleotides agree with TRBD1. Germline CDR1 KGHSH, CDR2 LQKENI. The CDR3 sequence is 13 residues long. With V trimmed by 6 bases and J by 3 bases, 3 bases remained unmatched. The CDR3 protein is CASSRTGDYEQYF. CDR3 DNA: TGTGCCAGCTCCCGGACAGGGGACTACGAGCAGTACTTC.

The V gene is TRBV27, the J gene TRBJ2-5; 8 positions agree with TRBD2. The end of the DNA fits TRBJ2-7 better, so the J call may be wrong. The CDR3 covers 14 residues. Germline V gene lookup returns CDR1 MNHEY and CDR2 SMNVEV (reference sequence). The CDR3 protein is CASSQSGGGHEQYF. The CDR3, as DNA: TGTGCCAGCAGCCAGAGCGGGGGTGGCCACGAGCAGTACTTC.

The chain couples TRBV28 to TRBJ2-7; 8 positions agree with TRBD1. This CDR3 has 15 amino acids. Looked up from germline, CDR1 is MDHEN and CDR2 is SYDVKM. Trimming cost V 5 bases and J 9 bases; bases outside gene matches: 15. The CDR3 bases are TGTGCCAGCAGTCCGCCTCTAGGGACAGGTGTTTGGCAGTACTTC. The encoded protein is CASSPPLGTGVWQYF.

The J gene is TRBJ1-1, the V gene TRBV6-6; TRBD1 agrees at 8 bases. CDR1 MNHNY and CDR2 SVGAGI come from the germline V gene (reference sequence). After removal of 2 bases from V and 1 base from J, the junction contained 3 bases not matched to a gene. The CDR3 is 15 residues long. The CDR3 is CASSYKGQANTEAFF. The CDR3 DNA reads as TGTGCCAGCAGTTACAAGGGACAGGCGAACACTGAAGCTTTCTTT.

The J gene is TRBJ2-3, the V gene TRBV7-2; D not certain. This CDR3 region has 14 residues. With 5 bases removed from V and 1 base from J, the gap between germline ends came to 10 bases. Germline CDR1 reads SGHTA; CDR2 reads FQGNSA. CDR3 nucleotide sequence: TGTGCCAGCAGCCCTTCTTATCGCACAGATACGCAGTATTTT. As protein: CASSPSYRTDTQYF.

The J gene is TRBJ1-1, the V gene TRBV2; TRBD1 aligns across 7 bases. This CDR3 has 15 amino acids. V shed 1 base, J shed 4 bases, and the junction held 6 bases outside the gene matches. Germline values: CDR1 SNHLY, CDR2 FYNNEI. The CDR3 spells CASSEGFGTVTEAFF. The CDR3 DNA reads TGTGCCAGCAGTGAAGGTTTCGGGACAGTCACTGAAGCTTTCTTT.

V is TRBV6-1 and J is TRBJ1-3, with D uncertain. CDR1 is MNHNS and CDR2 is SASEGT in the germline V gene. The V gene lost 9 bases and the J gene lost 8 bases, with 14 bases spanning the gap. The CDR3 contains 12 residues. The CDR3 sequence is CASIPAGHTIYF. CDR3 DNA: TGTGCCAGTATACCCGCCGGTCACACCATATATTTT.

J is TRBJ1-4 and V is TRBV7-2; D possibly corresponds to TRBD1 (6 bases). Trimming removed 0 bases at V and 7 bases at J, with 15 bases between. The germline gives CDR1 SGHTA, CDR2 FQGNSA. The CDR3 loop spans 16 amino acids. The CDR3 sequence: CASSLASRGRSEKLFF. The DNA of the CDR3 is TGTGCCAGCAGCTTAGCGAGCAGGGGTCGGAGTGAAAAACTGTTTTTT.

This sequence joins TRBV7-2 and TRBJ2-1; TRBD2 is a possible D gene (6 bases). The ends were cut back, 5 bases at V and 3 bases at J, with 14 bases in the middle. CDR3 length: 15 amino acids. Per germline, CDR1 SGHTA and CDR2 FQGNSA. CDR3 sequence: CASSPSPSDYNEQFF. The CDR3 coding sequence is TGTGCCAGCAGCCCTAGCCCTAGCGACTACAATGAGCAGTTCTTC.

The chain uses TRBV7-2 and TRBJ2-1; the D is unclear. The V gene lost 8 bases and the J gene lost 0 bases, with 14 bases spanning the gap. Germline V gene sequence: CDR1 SGHTA, CDR2 FQGNSA. This CDR3 spans 15 amino acids. DNA for the CDR3: TGTGCCAGCGGACCTGCGTTAAGCTCCTACAATGAGCAGTTCTTC. The encoded protein is CASGPALSSYNEQFF.

The chain recombines TRBV6-1 with TRBJ2-3; D possibly corresponds to TRBD2 (7 bases). The V gene lost 2 bases and the J gene lost 2 bases, with 11 bases spanning the gap. The germline gives CDR1 MNHNS, CDR2 SASEGT. The CDR3 covers 15 residues. CDR3 DNA: TGTGCCAGCAGTGAAAGGGGGGGCCCCACAGATACGCAGTATTTT. Its protein product is CASSERGGPTDTQYF.

This clone was seen only a few times. This chain uses TRBV5-1 with TRBJ2-1; 7 bases fit TRBD1. The CDR3 is 15 residues long. The V segment lost 4 bases and the J segment 4 bases; nucleotides outside the gene matches: 8. The germline V gene has CDR1 SGHRS and CDR2 YFSETQ. The CDR3 nucleotides are TGCGCCAGCAGCCTTCCCGGGACAGATTACAATGAGCAGTTCTTC. Translating gives CASSLPGTDYNEQFF.

The chain carries TRBV30 and TRBJ2-5; D possibly corresponds to TRBD2 (6 bases). The germline CDR1 and CDR2 sequences are GTSNPN and SVGIG (reference sequence). V was clipped by 5 bases and J by 5 bases, with 12 bases between them. The length of the CDR3 is 12 residues. CDR3 sequence: CAWGLATETQYF. Written as DNA, the CDR3 is TGTGCCTGGGGCCTAGCGACGGAGACCCAGTACTTC.

J is TRBJ2-2 and V is TRBV7-9; D possibly matches TRBD1 or TRBD2 (5 bases each). CDR3 length: 16 residues. V was trimmed by 4 bases and J by 9 bases, leaving 21 bases between them. Germline V CDR1 and CDR2: SEHNR, FQNEAQ (reference sequence). This CDR3 is CASSSTSGPLRRELFF. CDR3 coding DNA: TGTGCCAGCAGCTCGACTTCGGGACCCCTACGTAGGGAGCTGTTTTTT.

The rearrangement joins TRBV19 to TRBJ1-5; TRBD1 is a possible D gene (6 bases). The length of the CDR3 is 15 residues. The germline V gene has CDR1 LNHDA and CDR2 SQIVND (reference sequence). V was cut by 4 bases and J by 5 bases, with 15 bases left in between. The DNA of the CDR3 is TGTGCCAGTAGTAGCTTAAAAGGGGGACATCAGCCCCAGCATTTT. It is translated as CASSSLKGGHQPQHF.

The chain couples TRBV28 to TRBJ2-2; 9 nucleotides align to TRBD2. This CDR3 comprises 15 residues. Unmatched junction bases numbered 12, after V lost 11 bases and J lost 5 bases. The V gene's germline CDR1 is MDHEN and CDR2 SYDVKM. CDR3 residues: CACKGLAGPTGELFF. The CDR3 DNA reads as TGTGCCTGCAAGGGGCTAGCGGGGCCTACCGGGGAGCTGTTTTTT.

The rearrangement joins TRBV5-1 to TRBJ2-7; unclear D gene. V was shortened by 1 base and J by 0 bases, with 11 bases between the two germline ends. This CDR3 has 15 amino acids. Germline values: CDR1 SGHRS, CDR2 YFSETQ. The CDR3 DNA is TGCGCCAGCAGCTTGAAACTCCCGAGCTCCTACGAGCAGTACTTC. This codes for CASSLKLPSSYEQYF.

The chain combines TRBV30 with TRBJ1-2; D is undetermined. CDR3 size: 15 residues. Between the trimmed V and J ends, which lost 2 bases and 3 bases, there was a span of 16 bases. The germline CDR1 and CDR2 sequences are GTSNPN and SVGIG (reference sequence). The CDR3 sequence is CAWSQPGRGDYGYTF. The DNA of the CDR3 is TGTGCCTGGAGTCAACCGGGCCGCGGGGACTATGGCTACACCTTC.

In this sample, this clone turned up a few times. V is TRBV18 and J is TRBJ2-1; D gene uncertain. Between the trimmed V and J ends, which lost 2 bases and 4 bases, there was a span of 12 bases. The CDR3 is 15 residues long. Germline V gene sequence: CDR1 KGHSH, CDR2 LQKENI. The DNA for the CDR3 is TGTGCCAGCTCACCATCCAGGACCTCATACAATGAGCAGTTCTTC. It encodes CASSPSRTSYNEQFF.

The chain uses TRBV5-8 and TRBJ1-5; D is uncertain. CDR1 is SGHTS and CDR2 is YDEGEE in the germline V gene. This CDR3 spans 15 amino acids. Trimming removed 2 bases at V and 0 bases at J, with 9 bases between. The CDR3 sequence: CASSFSHYSNQPQHF. The CDR3 DNA is TGTGCCAGCAGCTTTTCCCATTATAGCAATCAGCCCCAGCATTTT.

The CDR3 spells CASSGDPYNEQFF. The CDR3 region has the DNA TGTGCCAGCAGTGGAGACCCTTACAATGAGCAGTTCTTC. This sequence joins TRBV6-1 and TRBJ2-1; D gene uncertain. Trimming cost V 4 bases and J 4 bases, with 8 bases left between them. The CDR3 spans 13 residues. Germline CDR1 and CDR2: MNHNS and SASEGT.

The chain is built from TRBV6-5 and TRBJ1-5, with D hard to call. In germline, CDR1 is MNHEY, CDR2 SVGAGI. This CDR3 spans 13 amino acids. Trimming shortened V by 6 bases and J by 4 bases, and 10 bases separated the two germline ends. In DNA, the CDR3 is TGTGCCAGCAGGGGATATGGAAATCAGCCCCAGCATTTT. Translation gives CASRGYGNQPQHF.

The chain couples TRBV7-8 to TRBJ2-7; D gene ambiguous. Germline V gives CDR1 SGHVS, CDR2 FQNEAQ. CDR3 length equals 12 residues. Trimming took 5 bases from V and 4 from J, leaving 9 bases between them. The CDR3 protein is CASSPGLYEQYF. DNA of the CDR3: TGTGCCAGCAGCCCCGGCCTTTACGAGCAGTACTTC. The variable domain in full, with the rest retrieved from reference TRBV7-8 and TRBJ2-7, is GAGVSQSPRYKVAKRGQDVALRCDPISGHVSLFWYQQALGQGPEFLTYFQNEAQLDKSGLPSDRFFAERPEGSVSTLKIQRTQQEDSAVYLCASSPGLYEQYFGPGTRLTVT.

The chain has TRBV2 and TRBJ1-1; D is unclear. The CDR3 is 12 residues long. Trimming left V 10 bases short and J 5 bases short, with 14 bases between. Germline CDR1 reads SNHLY; CDR2 reads FYNNEI. This chain's CDR3 is CATQTVPTEAFF. CDR3 DNA sequence: TGTGCCACTCAGACCGTACCAACTGAAGCTTTCTTT.